The entry that follows covers one TCR beta chain sequence. Its target is unknown. This specimen comes from a study of beta chain features in type 1 diabetes. The CDR3 consists of 15 residues. Germline values: CDR1 ENHRY, CDR2 SYGVKD. V lost 5 bases and J lost 5; bases outside the gene matches: 5. Investigators reverse transcribed all isolated RNA, so they sequenced expressed TCRB transcripts. Using immunoSEQ multiplex PCR, the repertoire was profiled, and TCRdb retains in-frame clones only, with some absent. The table shows 900,000 or so clones, with about a sixth occurring only once. Findings of the study overall: A moderate, significant TCRB CDR3 shortening appeared in type 1 diabetes across four CD4+ subsets.

The sample comprised naive CD4+ T cells from blood. The V and J genes are TRBV10-3 and TRBJ2-2, with 10 bases identical to TRBD2. The clonotype originates from a woman aged 18-29 years in good health. The CDR3 loop is CAISFSGRLTGELFF. The CDR3 DNA reads TGTGCCATCAGTTTTAGCGGGAGGCTTACCGGGGAGCTGTTTTTT.